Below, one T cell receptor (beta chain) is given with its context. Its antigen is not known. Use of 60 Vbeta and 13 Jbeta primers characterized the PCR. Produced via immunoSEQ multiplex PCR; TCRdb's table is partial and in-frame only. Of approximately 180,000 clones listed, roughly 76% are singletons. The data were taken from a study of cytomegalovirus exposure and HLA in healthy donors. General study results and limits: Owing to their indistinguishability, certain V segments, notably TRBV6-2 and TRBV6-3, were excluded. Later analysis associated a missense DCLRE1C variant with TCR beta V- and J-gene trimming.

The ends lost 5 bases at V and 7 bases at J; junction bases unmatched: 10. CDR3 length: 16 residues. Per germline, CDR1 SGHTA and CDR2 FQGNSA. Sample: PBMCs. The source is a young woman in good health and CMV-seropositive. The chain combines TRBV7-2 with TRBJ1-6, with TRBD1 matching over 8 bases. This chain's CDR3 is CASSLPRRTGNSPLHF. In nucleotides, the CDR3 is TGTGCCAGCAGCCTACCCAGACGGACAGGGAATTCACCCCTCCACTTT.